The 14 T cell receptor beta chains presented below share a single source sample, sequenced in a study of blood T cell repertoires in COVID-19. Measured with immunoSEQ multiplex PCR; TCRdb has only the in-frame clones, and not every one. The sample lists approximately 340,000 clones, 90% to 95% occurring once. The sequenced sample consisted of PBMCs or T cells enriched from blood (not recorded which). Every receptor here comes from a woman in her forties who had been exposed to COVID-19.

V is TRBV21-1 and J is TRBJ2-1; the table's D call, TRBD2, has no DNA check behind it. TRBV21-1 is given as a pseudogene. The CDR3 totals 20 residues. The CDR3 spells CASSKEASGGVPSSYNEQFF. The CDR3 bases are TGTGCCAGCAGCAAAGAGGCTAGCGGGGGTGTACCCAGCTCCTACAATGAGCAGTTCTTC.

The J gene is TRBJ1-2, the V gene TRBV7-2, with a possible D match to TRBD1 (6 bases). The CDR3 has 13 amino acids. V was trimmed by 5 bases and J by 5 bases, leaving 12 bases between them. Germline CDR1 is SGHTA and CDR2 is FQGNSA. The CDR3 sequence: CASSHDRLYGYTF. CDR3 DNA: TGTGCCAGCAGCCATGACAGGTTGTATGGCTACACCTTC.

This chain uses TRBV2 with TRBJ2-5; 10 positions agree with TRBD2. The CDR3 covers 19 residues. Germline CDR1 is SNHLY and CDR2 is FYNNEI. After removal of 3 bases from V and 7 bases from J, the junction contained 20 bases not matched to a gene. CDR3 nucleotide sequence: TGTGCCAGCAGTGACTCGTATTATAGCGGGGGGCCCAGAGGGGGGACCCAGTACTTC. This sequence encodes CASSDSYYSGGPRGGTQYF.

Written as DNA, the CDR3 is TGTGCCAGTAGTATCCGACAGGGGAGGGTTAATCAGCCCCAGCATTTT. Translated, it gives CASSIRQGRVNQPQHF. V usage is TRBV19 and J usage is TRBJ1-5, with 8 bases identical to TRBD1. The CDR3 runs 16 residues. From germline, CDR1 is LNHDA and CDR2 SQIVND (reference sequence). Losses at the gene ends were 3 bases for V and 4 bases for J; bases not matched to a gene: 8. The full variable domain, completed using reference TRBV19 and TRBJ1-5, is DGGITQSPKYLFRKEGQNVTLSCEQNLNHDAMYWYRQDPGQGLRLIYYSQIVNDFQKGDIAEGYSVSREKKESFPLTVTSAQKNPTAFYLCASSIRQGRVNQPQHFGDGTRLSIL.

CDR3 sequence reads: CASGRGGDIQYF. As DNA, the CDR3 is TGTGCCAGCGGGAGGGGTGGAGACATTCAGTACTTC. The V gene is TRBV12-3 or TRBV12-4, the J gene TRBJ2-4, with TRBD2 identical over 7 bases. The CDR3 is made up of 12 amino acids. Trimming cost V 8 bases and J 8 bases; bases outside gene matches: 6.

This clone was counted a single time. The chain links TRBV19 to TRBJ2-2; D remains ambiguous. Germline values: CDR1 LNHDA, CDR2 SQIVND (reference sequence). The CDR3 is 15 amino acids. V gave up 6 bases and J gave up 2 bases, with 13 bases separating them. The chain's CDR3 is CASSPWAANTGELFF. CDR3 in DNA: TGTGCCAGTAGCCCCTGGGCAGCCAACACCGGGGAGCTGTTTTTT.

This chain joins TRBV10-3 and TRBJ2-2; 7 bases fit TRBD1. Germline CDR1 and CDR2: ENHRY and SYGVKD. V lost 4 bases to trimming and J lost 14 bases; unmatched junction nucleotides: 13. The CDR3 spans 14 residues. The CDR3 here is CAISAKDRAPSLFF. The CDR3 DNA reads TGTGCCATCAGTGCGAAAGACAGGGCCCCATCTCTGTTTTTT.

The V gene is TRBV24-1, the J gene TRBJ1-5; 9 nucleotides match TRBD1. The trim removed 6 bases at V and 1 base at J, leaving 3 bases unmatched. This CDR3 is 15 amino acids long. Germline CDR1 KGHDR, CDR2 SFDVKD. The CDR3 reads CATSTGGASNQPQHF. DNA for the CDR3: TGTGCCACCAGTACAGGGGGCGCAAGCAATCAGCCCCAGCATTTT.

J is TRBJ2-4 and V is TRBV19, with TRBD2 matching 10 bases. From germline, CDR1 is LNHDA and CDR2 SQIVND (reference sequence). J was trimmed by 5 bases and V by 3 bases; bases with no gene match: 4. CDR3 length equals 15 residues. This CDR3 reads CASSINSGGQNIQYF. DNA of the CDR3: TGTGCCAGTAGTATCAATAGCGGGGGGCAAAACATTCAGTACTTC. Supplemented by reference TRBV19 and TRBJ2-4, the full variable domain reads DGGITQSPKYLFRKEGQNVTLSCEQNLNHDAMYWYRQDPGQGLRLIYYSQIVNDFQKGDIAEGYSVSREKKESFPLTVTSAQKNPTAFYLCASSINSGGQNIQYFGAGTRLSVL.

The chain recombines TRBV30 with TRBJ1-2; no clear D. The germline V gene has CDR1 GTSNPN and CDR2 SVGIG (reference sequence). The CDR3 extends over 13 amino acids. V lost 3 bases and J lost 3, with 11 bases in between. DNA of the CDR3: TGTGCCTGGAGCAACGGTGAGGACTATGGCTACACCTTC. Translated, it gives CAWSNGEDYGYTF.

This clone was detected only a few times. This chain uses TRBV3-1 (or the pseudogene TRBV3-2) with TRBJ2-7; no firm D call. This CDR3 spans 14 amino acids. Between the trimmed V and J ends, which lost 2 bases and 5 bases, there was a span of 13 bases. Germline V CDR1 and CDR2: LGHDT, YNNKEL (reference sequence). The CDR3 loop is CASSQWVRGDEQYF. The CDR3 region has the DNA TGTGCCAGCAGCCAATGGGTCCGAGGAGACGAGCAGTACTTC.

The chain couples TRBV21-1 to TRBJ2-5; TRBD2 reflects the table's D call only, with no check against the DNA. TRBV21-1 is a recognized pseudogene. The CDR3 totals 15 residues. The CDR3 DNA reads as TGTGCCAGCAGCGAATCACTAGCGTCGGGAGAGACCCAGTACTTC. It yields the protein CASSESLASGETQYF.

The chain has TRBV7-6 and TRBJ1-5; tentatively, D is TRBD1 (5 bases). The germline gives CDR1 SGHVS, CDR2 FNYEAQ. Trimming removed 5 bases at V and 1 base at J, with 15 bases between. The CDR3 covers 16 residues. As DNA, the CDR3 is TGTGCCAGCAGCCCTCAGACAGCGAAGAGCAATCAGCCCCAGCATTTT. Amino acids: CASSPQTAKSNQPQHF.

The rearrangement uses TRBV6-4 and TRBJ2-3; a possible D gene is TRBD2 (5 bases). The CDR3 has 13 residues. From germline, CDR1 is MRHNA and CDR2 SNTAGT. The V and J ends lost 0 bases and 6 bases respectively, with 7 bases between them. The CDR3 here is CASSDSDFDTQYF. The CDR3 region has the DNA TGTGCCAGCAGTGACTCGGACTTTGATACGCAGTATTTT.